This TCR beta chain was sequenced during a study of glioma-infiltrating T cells after dendritic cell vaccination. General study results and limits: Complete blood and tumor specimen sets were limited to few patients. Higher pretreatment TIL content predicted longer progression-free time and survival.

The CDR3 contains 15 residues. Germline trimming cut 1 base from V and 3 bases from J; bases unmatched to any gene: 2. From germline, CDR1 is MNHEY and CDR2 SVGAGI. The table lists this clone with a count of one. What it binds is not known. Time point indicated: after dendritic cell vaccination, including at tumor progression/relapse. Only patients with spare fresh-frozen tumor and over two years of follow-up were included. Blood PBMC samples: pre-vaccination, two weeks post third vaccination, and at tumor progression. Measured with immunoSEQ multiplex PCR; TCRdb has only the in-frame clones, and not every one. Of 70,000 to 90,000 clones in the sample, 75% to 90% were seen once.

This TCR derives from a human donor with glioblastoma. The V call is TRBV6-5, the J call TRBJ2-7; TRBD2 matches 11 bases. Sequenced material: blood, taken after dendritic cell vaccination. CDR3 sequence (DNA): TGTGCCAGCAGTTACTATAGCGGGGGGGGCTACGAGCAGTACTTC. It is translated as CASSYYSGGGYEQYF.